This T cell receptor beta chain comes out of a study of CD8 T cells in Susac syndrome. This clonotype appeared a single time. An amount of RNA that ranged from roughly 0.5 to 1 ug was reverse transcribed with random hexamers. With immunoSEQ multiplex PCR, TCR beta CDR3 was amplified across 54 Vbeta and 13 Jbeta. TCRdb fed the immunoSEQ multiplex PCR reads into MiXCR, producing one record per CDR3 protein. The repertoire holds 150,000 to 160,000 distinct CDR3 sequences, with around 95% as singletons. The CDR3 has 13 residues. V dropped 8 bases and J dropped 5; count of bases not matched to a gene: 7. Germline V gene sequence: CDR1 MGHRA, CDR2 YSYEKL.

Sequencing was done on a sample of CD8+ T cells from PBMCs. This TCR was recovered from a human donor with multiple sclerosis. The chain couples TRBV4-1 to TRBJ2-7, with TRBD2 matching 9 bases. This chain's CDR3 is CASAGGRGNEQYF. The DNA of the CDR3 is TGCGCCAGCGCGGGGGGGCGGGGGAACGAGCAGTACTTC.